These T cell receptor beta chains were read from a single sample in a study of T cell responses to AZD1222 COVID-19 vaccine. The table came from immunoSEQ multiplex PCR; TCRdb's copy has only in-frame clones and leaves some out. The sample records some 150,000 clones, under 95% being singletons. The starting material was peripheral blood, obtained 28 days after the second AZD1222 dose. The receptors were gathered from an adult who received the AZD1222 COVID-19 vaccine. Each CDR3 is given without its conserved first and last residue.

j_gene: TRBJ2-1; v_gene: TRBV30; CDR3aa: AWVLGSEQF
j_gene: TRBJ2-5; v_gene: TRBV20-1; CDR3aa: SASGSYQETQY
j_gene: TRBJ2-2; v_gene: TRBV18; CDR3aa: ASSSVYGNTGELF
j_gene: TRBJ1-4; v_gene: TRBV28; CDR3aa: ASSLVLGITEKLF
j_gene: TRBJ1-6; v_gene: TRBV4-2; CDR3aa: ASSQGDRGNSPLH
j_gene: TRBJ2-1; v_gene: TRBV3-1/TRBV3-2; CDR3aa: ATTRSRGGTNYNEQF
j_gene: TRBJ1-2; v_gene: TRBV2; CDR3aa: AKQGAHYGYT
j_gene: TRBJ2-3; v_gene: TRBV6-4; CDR3aa: ASSDLGTSDTDTQY
j_gene: TRBJ2-3; v_gene: TRBV5-5; CDR3aa: ASSPTGTTDTQY
j_gene: TRBJ1-2; v_gene: TRBV9; CDR3aa: ASSAPGTALGYGYT
j_gene: TRBJ2-1; v_gene: TRBV5-1; CDR3aa: ASSTVTGSYNEQF
j_gene: TRBJ2-6; v_gene: TRBV19; CDR3aa: ASSIDSSSGANVLT
j_gene: TRBJ2-1; v_gene: TRBV7-2; CDR3aa: ASSLLNIYNEQF
j_gene: TRBJ2-7; v_gene: TRBV5-4; CDR3aa: ASSPVAGGGTYEQY
j_gene: TRBJ2-5; v_gene: TRBV5-1; CDR3aa: ASGGSSGIEETQY
j_gene: TRBJ1-1; v_gene: TRBV14; CDR3aa: ASSPLNRNTEAF
j_gene: TRBJ2-7; v_gene: TRBV13; CDR3aa: ASSLAGSSYEQY
j_gene: TRBJ1-5; v_gene: TRBV19; CDR3aa: ASSLQGGQPQH
j_gene: TRBJ1-3; v_gene: TRBV2; CDR3aa: ASSLERGFSGNTIY
j_gene: TRBJ1-2; v_gene: TRBV2; CDR3aa: ASTLVGRGGIGYT
j_gene: TRBJ2-7; v_gene: TRBV3-1/TRBV3-2; CDR3aa: ASSQASTDQSEQY
j_gene: TRBJ2-3; v_gene: TRBV11-3; CDR3aa: ASSLYLSTDTQY
j_gene: TRBJ2-6; v_gene: TRBV9; CDR3aa: ASTKGGGALGGANVLT
j_gene: TRBJ1-4; v_gene: TRBV24-1; CDR3aa: ATSDTGTTNEKLF
j_gene: TRBJ1-4; v_gene: TRBV5-6; CDR3aa: ASSLRVNEKLF
j_gene: TRBJ1-1; v_gene: TRBV10-3; CDR3aa: AISERPGGNTEAF
j_gene: TRBJ1-5; v_gene: TRBV7-2; CDR3aa: ASSQGQLNQPQH
j_gene: TRBJ1-1; v_gene: TRBV10-1; CDR3aa: ASSEFGNTEAF
j_gene: TRBJ1-3; v_gene: TRBV28; CDR3aa: ASSAAGSGNTIY
j_gene: TRBJ1-2; v_gene: TRBV6-2/TRBV6-3; CDR3aa: ASSSGGVPVYYGYT
j_gene: TRBJ2-2; v_gene: TRBV25-1; CDR3aa: ATSVGQGPGELF
j_gene: TRBJ1-5; v_gene: TRBV4-2; CDR3aa: ASSQDKGYSNQPQH
j_gene: TRBJ1-1; v_gene: TRBV21-1; CDR3aa: ASSKVTGDYGNTEAF
j_gene: TRBJ2-7; v_gene: TRBV11-3; CDR3aa: ASSETSGYYYEQY
j_gene: TRBJ2-7; v_gene: TRBV7-2; CDR3aa: ASSLLTVSSYEQY
j_gene: TRBJ2-1; v_gene: TRBV6-4; CDR3aa: ASSATGTGYNEQF
j_gene: TRBJ1-1; v_gene: TRBV4-2; CDR3aa: ASSQEDSSSAF
j_gene: TRBJ1-6; v_gene: TRBV24-1; CDR3aa: ATSRSGQGNSPLH
j_gene: TRBJ2-1; v_gene: TRBV7-2; CDR3aa: ASSLTSGSQAVEQF